The clone carrying this TCR beta chain has a handful of counts. Its antigen is still unknown. Average productive template count per sample was 35,000 to 50,000. The table came from immunoSEQ multiplex PCR; TCRdb's copy has only in-frame clones and leaves some out. The sample shows 10,000 to 15,000 clones, roughly 80% of them seen only once. This specimen comes from a study of STAT3 mutations in large granular lymphocyte leukemia. At the level of the study: Among longitudinally sequenced T-LGLL patients, roughly half had canonical activating STAT3 mutations detected. Immunosuppressive therapy was given to more than half of T-LGLL patients.

Study observations and caveats: In T-cell large granular lymphocyte leukemia, about half of patients showed multiple immunodominant subclonotypes. Clonal expansion was inferred from other time points because no sample existed at each clone's first appearance.

V gave up 8 bases and J gave up 0 bases, with 10 bases separating them. From germline, CDR1 is GTSNPN and CDR2 SVGIG (reference sequence). This CDR3 spans 13 amino acids. The origin of this receptor is a man aged 55 to 70 with T-cell large granular lymphocyte leukemia. Some clones in this sample may be carry-over from other donors' samples. The chain combines TRBV30 with TRBJ1-4; D call uncertain. Sequencing was done on a sample of peripheral blood mononuclear cells. CDR3: CAGRRATNEKLFF. DNA for the CDR3: TGTGCCGGACGCCGTGCAACTAATGAAAAACTGTTTTTT.